Given below is one T cell receptor beta chain in context. Its antigen is not yet known. Nothing much larger sits one base from this clone, and base qualities are not available. Donors were 30 to 45 systemically healthy Caucasian individuals from Russia aged 6 to 90 years. Ten milliliters of peripheral blood were drawn from each donor into EDTA-treated Vacutainer tubes. Ficoll-Paque density-gradient centrifugation was used to isolate PBMCs, with at least 6 million per sample. Trizol reagent was used to extract total RNA from PBMCs, with at least 6 micrograms per sample. The percentages of naive CD45RAhigh/CD27high T cells were determined by flow cytometry on a PBMC aliquot from every donor. This specimen belongs to a study of blood T cells in healthy people across ages (dated by TCRdb to the mid-2010s). Some background on the complete study: In model experiments, template switching captured about one uniquely barcoded TCR beta cDNA molecule for every two T cells. The study measured age-related changes in TCR beta repertoire diversity using deep sequencing normalized with unique cDNA molecular identifiers. Four age groups were formed from the donors: young (average approximately 15 years), middle-aged (around 37), aged (over 55) and long-lived (82). To avoid experimental bias, donors of different ages were spread randomly across the sequencing lanes. The study analyzed two additional independent replicas of 1 million unique cDNA reads from the same blood draw for two donors, one aged 18 to 29 and one aged 80 or older.

What the study reported, not specific to this receptor: Estimates of total diversity from one million sequenced T cells were regarded as lower bounds and underestimates. Compared with the aged group, more naive CD4+ T cells, fewer expanded clones and increased TCR diversity were shown by the long-lived group, suggesting age selection. Because donor CMV infection status was unknown, age-related changes in expanded clonotypes were potentially confounded. The percentage of naive T cells measured by flow cytometry correlated strongly with observed TCR beta diversity. As age increased, observed TCR beta diversity per million T cells dropped in a roughly linear way, and a significant reduction was already evident by age 40. Because profiling used bulk unsorted PBMCs, naive and antigen-experienced compartments could not be compared conclusively.

The CDR3 runs 23 amino acids, cysteine and phenylalanine included. Left in the record is the CDR3 DNA by itself, 69 bases read in frame from the first base. Trimming costs V 2 bases and J 8 bases, and their ends lie 41 bases apart. The germline V gene encodes CDR1 ENHRY and CDR2 SYGVKD. The library was prepared using 5' RACE. The instrument was an Illumina HiSeq 2500. The second PCR ran for roughly 7 to 12 cycles and used a J-beta primer mix along with a sample-barcoded 5' primer. A template-switch 5' adaptor carrying 12 random nucleotides introduced a unique molecular identifier onto each TCR beta cDNA molecule. At least 2.5 million CDR3-containing paired-end reads were obtained from each sample. First-strand cDNA was synthesized from all RNA with the Mint cDNA synthesis kit, primed by a TRBC-specific oligonucleotide. All cDNA was treated with uracil-DNA glycosylase and then went through a first 18-cycle PCR with the universal primers M1SS and BC2_uni_R. The authors' pipeline ran thus. Each sample was normalized by randomly selecting 1 million high-quality reads, each carrying a distinct molecular identifier. Reads sharing molecular identifiers were discarded rather than binned into consensus sequences. MiTCR, run with a Q25 quality threshold and the strictest error-elimination algorithm, handled CDR3 identification, clonotype clustering and error correction. A nonparametric unseen species model with Euler transformation was used to estimate lower-bound total TCR beta diversity. TCRdb reworked the public reads: Q25 trimming with fastp, MiXCR clone assembly, productive beta chains retained. Every entry covers one CDR3 protein and lists the most common genes and DNA from its rows. TCRdb assigned the V and J calls; the authors' analysis was not used. The sample table lists around 1,500,000 distinct CDR3 sequences, about 43% of them with a count of one. The ten largest clones capture 7% to 9.5% of the sample.

The sequenced sample consisted of blood. The V and J segments used are TRBV10-3 and TRBJ2-3; the D gene is possibly TRBD1 or TRBD2, each agreeing over 5 bases. The sequence was collected from a woman aged 18-29 years in good health. The CDR3 sequence is CAISEQGNPLLDRGAHHRGTQYF. The nucleotide sequence is TGTGCCATCAGTGAGCAAGGAAACCCCCTACTAGATAGAGGGGCCCACCATCGCGGTACGCAGTATTTT.